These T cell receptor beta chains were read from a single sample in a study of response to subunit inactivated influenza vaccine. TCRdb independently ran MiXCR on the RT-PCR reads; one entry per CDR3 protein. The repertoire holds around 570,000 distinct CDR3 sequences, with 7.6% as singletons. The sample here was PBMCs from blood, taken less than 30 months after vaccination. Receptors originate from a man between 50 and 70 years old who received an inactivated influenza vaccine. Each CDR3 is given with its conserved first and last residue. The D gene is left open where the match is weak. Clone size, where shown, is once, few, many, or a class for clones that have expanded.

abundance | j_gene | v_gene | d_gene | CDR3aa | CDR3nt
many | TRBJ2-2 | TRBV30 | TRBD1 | CAWRGGRKNTGELFF | TGTGCCTGGAGAGGGGGCAGGAAAAACACCGGGGAGCTGTTTTTT
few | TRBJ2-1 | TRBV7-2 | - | CASSLTSRAYNEQFF | TGTGCCAGCAGCTTAACTTCGAGGGCCTACAATGAGCAGTTCTTC
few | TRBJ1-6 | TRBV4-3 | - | CASSQTVLGRGSPLHF | TGCGCCAGCAGCCAAACGGTTTTGGGAAGAGGCTCACCCCTCCACTTT
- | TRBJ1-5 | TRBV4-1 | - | CASSQVIGINQPQHF | TGCGCCAGCAGCCAAGTTATAGGGATCAATCAGCCCCAGCATTTT
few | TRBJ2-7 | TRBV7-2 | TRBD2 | CASSSPTSGSLEQYF | TGTGCCAGCAGCTCTCCGACTAGCGGGAGTCTCGAGCAGTACTTC
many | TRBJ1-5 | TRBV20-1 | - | CSARSGDQPQHF | TGCAGTGCTAGGAGTGGGGATCAGCCCCAGCATTTT
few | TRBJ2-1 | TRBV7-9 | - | CASSPNRGRGPNEQFF | TGTGCCAGCAGCCCTAACAGGGGCCGGGGGCCCAATGAGCAGTTCTTC
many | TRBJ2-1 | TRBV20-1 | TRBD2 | CSASTLAGGHYNEQFF | TGCAGTGCAAGTACCCTAGCGGGAGGACACTACAATGAGCAGTTCTTC
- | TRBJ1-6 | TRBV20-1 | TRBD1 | CSASAPDRGRSPLHF | TGCAGTGCTAGTGCCCCCGACAGGGGGCGTTCACCCCTCCACTTT
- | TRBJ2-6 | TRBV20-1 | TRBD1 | CSARGTVTGANVLTF | TGCAGTGCTAGGGGGACAGTCACTGGGGCCAACGTCCTGACTTTC
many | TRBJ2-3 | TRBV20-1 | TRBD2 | CSASGASGRGYTDTQYF | TGCAGTGCTAGCGGGGCTAGCGGGAGAGGGTACACAGATACGCAGTATTTT
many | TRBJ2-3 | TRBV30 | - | CAWTTGVSTDTQYF | TGTGCCTGGACCACAGGAGTTAGCACAGATACGCAGTATTTT
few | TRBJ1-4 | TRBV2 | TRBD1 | CASTRDRPNEKLFF | TGTGCCAGCACCAGGGACAGGCCTAATGAAAAACTGTTTTTT
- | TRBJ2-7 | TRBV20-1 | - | CSARKLRSYEQYF | TGCAGTGCTAGAAAACTGAGATCCTACGAGCAGTACTTC
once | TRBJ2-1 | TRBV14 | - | CTSSRWSGDEQFF | TGTACCAGCAGCCGGTGGAGTGGTGATGAGCAGTTCTTC
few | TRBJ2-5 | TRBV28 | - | CASSLETGLGETQYF | TGTGCCAGCAGTTTAGAGACAGGTCTGGGAGAGACCCAGTACTTC
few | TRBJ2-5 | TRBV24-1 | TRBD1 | CATRQGPSETQYF | TGTGCCACAAGACAGGGGCCCTCGGAGACCCAGTACTTC
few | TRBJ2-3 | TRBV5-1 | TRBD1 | CASSLTGTGTGDTQYF | TGCGCCAGCAGCTTGACCGGGACAGGGACGGGCGATACGCAGTATTTT
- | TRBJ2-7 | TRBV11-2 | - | CASGSTGTNRYEQYF | TGTGCCAGCGGCTCCACAGGGACCAATAGATACGAGCAGTACTTC
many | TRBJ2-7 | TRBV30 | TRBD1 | CASQGDYEQYF | TGTGCCTCCCAGGGGGATTACGAGCAGTACTTC
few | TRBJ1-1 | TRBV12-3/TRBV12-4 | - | CASSFRDVSEAFF | TGTGCCAGCAGTTTTAGGGACGTCTCTGAAGCTTTCTTT
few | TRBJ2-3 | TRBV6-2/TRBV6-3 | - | CASRPNADTQYF | TGTGCCAGCAGACCCAATGCAGATACGCAGTATTTT
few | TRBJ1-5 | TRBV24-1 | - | CATSSRENQPQHF | TGTGCCACCAGTAGCCGGGAGAATCAGCCCCAGCATTTT
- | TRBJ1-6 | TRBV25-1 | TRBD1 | CASSATGARPLHF | TGTGCCAGCAGTGCGACAGGGGCCCGGCCCCTCCACTTT
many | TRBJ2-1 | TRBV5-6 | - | CASSLEGGISSSYNEQFF | TGTGCCAGCAGCTTGGAGGGGGGCATATCGAGCTCCTACAATGAGCAGTTCTTC
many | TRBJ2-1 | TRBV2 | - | CASNLMVIRGSEQFF | TGTGCCAGCAATCTTATGGTTATTCGGGGGTCCGAGCAGTTCTTC
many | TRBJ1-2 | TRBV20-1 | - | CSARVGGAYYGYTF | TGCAGTGCTAGAGTGGGGGGGGCATACTATGGCTACACCTTC
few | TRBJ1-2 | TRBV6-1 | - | CASITDRTYYGYTF | TGTGCCAGCATCACCGACAGGACCTACTATGGCTACACCTTC
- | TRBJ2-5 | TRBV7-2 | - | CAGSFTLLETQYF | TGTGCCGGCAGTTTTACGTTGTTGGAGACCCAGTACTTC
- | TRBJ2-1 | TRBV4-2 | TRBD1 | CASSPTVTGTGRNEQFF | TGTGCCAGCAGCCCAACGGTAACCGGGACAGGGAGGAATGAGCAGTTCTTC
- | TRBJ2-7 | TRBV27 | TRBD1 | CASFGTDSSNEQYF | TGTGCCAGTTTTGGGACAGACTCCTCCAACGAGCAGTACTTC
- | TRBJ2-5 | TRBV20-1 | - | CSAHTGMGETQYF | TGCAGTGCTCACACAGGAATGGGAGAGACCCAGTACTTC
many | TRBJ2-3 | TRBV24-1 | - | CATSSPSTDTQYF | TGTGCCACCAGTTCCCCGAGCACAGATACGCAGTATTTT
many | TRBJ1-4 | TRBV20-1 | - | CSARNEKLFF | TGCAGTGCTAGAAACGAAAAACTGTTTTTT
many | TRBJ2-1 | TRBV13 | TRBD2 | CASSLEASGRGGNNEQFF | TGTGCCAGCAGCTTAGAGGCTAGCGGGAGGGGGGGTAACAATGAGCAGTTCTTC
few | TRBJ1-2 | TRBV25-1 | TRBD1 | CASSDPRQGSYGYTF | TGTGCCAGCAGTGATCCACGACAGGGGAGCTATGGCTACACCTTC
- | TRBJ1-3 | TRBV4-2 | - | CASSQEEQSSGNTIYF | TGTGCCAGCAGCCAAGAAGAACAGAGCTCTGGAAACACCATATATTTT
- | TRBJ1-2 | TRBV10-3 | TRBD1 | CAIADREGPYGYTF | TGTGCCATCGCGGACAGGGAGGGACCCTATGGCTACACCTTC
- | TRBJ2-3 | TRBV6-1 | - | CASSEGADTQYF | TGTGCCAGCAGTGAAGGCGCAGATACGCAGTATTTT
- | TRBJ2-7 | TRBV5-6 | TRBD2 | CASSTERGYEQYF | TGTGCCAGCAGCACGGAGCGGGGGTACGAGCAGTACTTC